The clone carrying this T cell receptor beta chain was detected ten times or more. Antigen: not known. This beta chain is off target for a library built for alpha chains, so its abundance means little. TCRdb reanalysed the 5' RACE reads using MiXCR and keeps one entry per CDR3 protein. The repertoire holds some 5,000 distinct CDR3 sequences, with about 8% as singletons. This specimen belongs to a study of spatial heterogeneity in lung cancer. Findings and limits, study-wide: Expanded intratumoral alpha and beta TCR counts tracked tumor mutation counts.

Time point reported: sample taken at primary tumor resection. In germline, CDR1 is DFQATT, CDR2 SNEGSKA (reference sequence). V shed 0 bases and J shed 0 bases, with 8 bases lying between them. This CDR3 has 15 amino acids. The TCR originated in a female donor with early-stage non-small cell lung cancer. The chain is built from TRBV20-1 and TRBJ2-2; D not resolved. The sequences come from lung tumor tissue, collected at surgery. This CDR3 is CSARDLGANTGELFF. As DNA, the CDR3 is TGCAGTGCTAGAGACCTAGGCGCGAACACCGGGGAGCTGTTTTTT.